The clone carrying this T cell receptor beta chain was seen ten or more times. This entry is derived from a study of Graves' ophthalmopathy and Graves' hyperthyroidism. Amplified material comprised TCR beta CDR3 regions derived from RNA transcripts. Amplification began with first-round RT-PCR using HTBI primers, then second-round multiplex PCR was performed. Each CDR3 protein gets one entry after TCRdb re-called the multiplex PCR reads with MiXCR. The repertoire holds fewer than 600,000 distinct CDR3 sequences, with approximately 15% as singletons. Sequencing was carried out using blood. The sequence was obtained from a young woman with Graves' ophthalmopathy.

Here the CDR3 DNA reads TGTGCCAGCGCCCTACAGGGGGGCGGAATTTACGAGCAGTACTTC. It translates to CASALQGGGIYEQYF. V and J are TRBV7-9 and TRBJ2-7; TRBD1 aligns across 8 bases. CDR1 is SEHNR and CDR2 is FQNEAQ in the germline V gene (reference sequence). V was clipped by 8 bases and J by 4 bases; unmatched bases: 13. The CDR3 is 15 amino acids. Full variable domain (outside the CDR3, taken from reference TRBV7-9 and TRBJ2-7): DTGVSQNPRHKITKRGQNVTFRCDPISEHNRLYWYRQTLGQGPEFLTYFQNEAQLEKSRLLSDRFSAERPKGSFSTLEIQRTEQGDSAMYLCASALQGGGIYEQYFGPGTRLTVT.